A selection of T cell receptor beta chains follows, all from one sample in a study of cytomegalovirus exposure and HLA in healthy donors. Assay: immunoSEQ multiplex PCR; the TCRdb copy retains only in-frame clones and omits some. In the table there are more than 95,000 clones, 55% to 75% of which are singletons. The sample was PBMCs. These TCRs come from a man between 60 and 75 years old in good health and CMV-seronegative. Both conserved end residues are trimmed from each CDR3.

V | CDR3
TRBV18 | ASSPSAGDTEAF
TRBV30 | AWGRRRADTQY
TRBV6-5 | ASSPTGAQETQY
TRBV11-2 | ASSPIRQGTHGYT
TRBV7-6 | ASSLANGGDTGELF
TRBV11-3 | ASSLRGRGEKLF
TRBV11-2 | ASTSRLSQETQY
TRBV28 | ASSLFSEWF
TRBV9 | ASSVYSGSRTRTGELF
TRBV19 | ASSIKTGRAYEQY
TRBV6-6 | ASREGQLGIHEQF
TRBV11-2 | ASSRGGTVYYEQY
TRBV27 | AGSAWDSGVGGANVLT
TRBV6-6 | ASSYSPGSGQETQY
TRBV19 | ASSMQGGEQF
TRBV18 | ASSPGGLSSYNEQF
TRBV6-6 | ASSTGSYEQY
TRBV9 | ASRAGTSSTDTQY
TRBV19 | ASTRTGLNYGYT
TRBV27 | ASSFRDSPLH
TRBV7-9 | ASSSRTVTYEQY
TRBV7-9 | ASSLERLYGYT
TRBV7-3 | ASSPTGSNTDTQY
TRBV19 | ASSMQTGGSAGELF
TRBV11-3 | ASSHGLAGGWEQF
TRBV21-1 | ASRLSPPSGDREGRETQY
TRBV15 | ATSRYQGVAYEQY
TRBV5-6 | ASSLLNTEAF
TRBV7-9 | ASSLLGTPLSYNEQF
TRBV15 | ATSKDSFNEKLF
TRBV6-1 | ASSGGAGGTDTQY